Listed below are T cell receptor beta chains from one sample, sequenced in a study of shared clonotypes between healthy human individuals. The repertoire was sequenced with immunoSEQ multiplex PCR; TCRdb's copy has only in-frame clones and lacks some. Altogether over 95,000 clones are present, roughly two thirds being singletons, with the ten largest covering 24%. Specimen: memory CD8+ T cells sorted from blood. The receptors shown here come from a woman aged 25 to 45 in good health. Both conserved end residues are part of each CDR3. D genes are given only for firm matches. The size field is filled for only some rows; it gives once, few, many or a size class.

v_call	clone_size	d_call	j_call	cdr3_aa	cdr3_nt
TRBV14	.	.	TRBJ1-5	CASSPTGSGQPQHF	TGTGCCAGCAGCCCAACAGGGAGCGGGCAGCCCCAGCATTTT
TRBV19	once	.	TRBJ2-2	CASSLDPSHTGELFF	TGTGCCAGTAGTTTGGACCCCTCTCACACCGGGGAGCTGTTTTTT
TRBV29-1	.	.	TRBJ2-3	CSVATTDTQYF	TGCAGCGTTGCAACTACAGATACGCAGTATTTT
TRBV7-2	.	TRBD2	TRBJ2-2	CASSCRLAGGPCTGELFF	TGTGCCAGCAGCTGTCGACTAGCGGGAGGGCCGTGCACCGGGGAGCTGTTTTTT
TRBV9	.	TRBD2	TRBJ2-2	CASSVAGGSTGELFF	TGTGCCAGCAGCGTAGCGGGAGGGAGTACCGGGGAGCTGTTTTTT
TRBV5-1	.	TRBD1	TRBJ2-7	CAGSPGTGGEQYF	TGCGCCGGGTCCCCCGGGACAGGGGGAGAGCAGTACTTC
TRBV7-8	.	TRBD1	TRBJ2-7	CASSPAPGQEDEQYF	TGTGCCAGCAGCCCTGCCCCGGGACAGGAAGACGAGCAGTACTTC
TRBV5-1	many	TRBD2	TRBJ2-2	CASSLVGLAGDETGELFF	TGCGCCAGCAGCTTGGTGGGACTAGCGGGAGACGAGACCGGGGAGCTGTTTTTT
TRBV7-8	.	.	TRBJ1-3	CASSPSGNTGNTIYF	TGTGCCAGCAGCCCGTCGGGCAATACTGGAAACACCATATATTTT
TRBV9	.	.	TRBJ2-1	CASSVDPWRGTNPPEQFF	TGTGCCAGCAGCGTCGACCCTTGGAGGGGAACAAACCCTCCGGAGCAGTTCTTC
TRBV13	.	TRBD2	TRBJ2-7	CASSLSAGDREQYF	TGTGCCAGCAGCTTATCAGCGGGAGATCGGGAGCAGTACTTC
TRBV6-6	.	.	TRBJ1-2	CASSYQDNYGYTF	TGTGCCAGCAGTTACCAGGATAACTATGGCTACACCTTC
TRBV18	once	.	TRBJ2-5	CASSATSFEETQYF	TGTGCCAGCTCAGCCACTAGTTTCGAAGAGACCCAGTACTTC
TRBV28	.	TRBD2	TRBJ2-7	CASSLLSGAQPYEQYF	TGTGCCAGCAGTTTATTGAGCGGGGCCCAACCCTACGAGCAGTACTTC
TRBV9	.	.	TRBJ2-3	CASSVDRNTDTQYF	TGTGCCAGCAGCGTAGACAGGAACACAGATACGCAGTATTTT
TRBV28	.	TRBD2	TRBJ2-2	CASRTTSSGRTGELFF	TGTGCCAGCAGGACTACCTCCAGCGGGAGAACCGGGGAGCTGTTTTTT
TRBV19	.	.	TRBJ2-2	CASSIVGNTGELFF	TGTGCCAGTAGTATTGTTGGGAACACCGGGGAGCTGTTTTTT
TRBV5-6	.	TRBD1	TRBJ2-1	CASSPVPGQWNEQFF	TGTGCCAGCAGCCCGGTCCCGGGACAGTGGAATGAGCAGTTCTTC
TRBV7-2	.	TRBD2	TRBJ2-2	CASSQGSGGRAGELFF	TGTGCCAGCAGCCAAGGGAGCGGGGGCCGGGCCGGGGAGCTGTTTTTT
TRBV2	few	.	TRBJ2-1	CASSNQYNEQFF	TGTGCCAGCAGTAACCAGTACAATGAGCAGTTCTTC
TRBV28	.	.	TRBJ2-1	CASSLNVWEQFF	TGTGCCAGCAGTTTGAATGTTTGGGAGCAGTTCTTC
TRBV5-4	.	TRBD2	TRBJ2-5	CASSSGLVRGQETQYF	TGTGCCAGCAGCTCGGGACTAGTACGGGGCCAAGAGACCCAGTACTTC
TRBV10-3	.	.	TRBJ2-1	CAHGGSSYNEQFF	TGTGCCCACGGTGGGAGCTCCTACAATGAGCAGTTCTTC
TRBV14	few	TRBD2	TRBJ2-7	CASSQILAGVHEQYF	TGTGCCAGCAGCCAAATCCTAGCGGGAGTCCACGAGCAGTACTTC
TRBV4-1	.	.	TRBJ2-1	CASSHHARNEQFF	TGCGCCAGCAGCCATCATGCGCGGAATGAGCAGTTCTTC
TRBV7-9	.	.	TRBJ2-7	CASSLGTGTSEQYF	TGTGCCAGCAGCTTGGGCACCGGGACGTCCGAGCAGTACTTC
TRBV29-1	.	.	TRBJ2-7	CSVDRFYEQYF	TGCAGCGTTGACAGGTTTTACGAGCAGTACTTC
TRBV6-6	.	TRBD1	TRBJ1-1	CASWGQVGLEAFF	TGTGCCAGTTGGGGACAGGTGGGGCTGGAAGCTTTCTTT
TRBV9	.	TRBD1	TRBJ1-2	CASSDWDRDLSGYTF	TGTGCCAGCAGCGATTGGGACAGGGATCTCTCTGGCTACACCTTC
TRBV7-6	.	TRBD1	TRBJ2-7	CASSPGTAAYEQYF	TGTGCCAGCAGCCCAGGGACAGCGGCCTACGAGCAGTACTTC
TRBV11-2	.	TRBD1	TRBJ2-7	CASRNSRQDRGGEQYF	TGTGCCAGTAGAAACTCTCGTCAGGACAGGGGAGGAGAGCAGTACTTC
TRBV21-1	.	.	TRBJ2-7	CASYPGGRGGEQYF	TGTGCCAGCTATCCTGGCGGGAGAGGTGGCGAGCAGTACTTC
TRBV10-1	.	TRBD2	TRBJ2-1	CASSRLADEQFF	TGCGCCAGCAGTAGACTAGCCGATGAGCAGTTCTTC
TRBV19	.	.	TRBJ2-7	CASSWGLVGSYEQYF	TGTGCCAGTAGTTGGGGACTGGTAGGCTCCTACGAGCAGTACTTC
TRBV5-1	.	.	TRBJ1-1	CASSLAVRVANTEAFF	TGCGCCAGCAGCTTGGCCGTGAGGGTGGCGAACACTGAAGCTTTCTTT
TRBV6-4	.	TRBD1	TRBJ2-1	CASSDRVSGNEQFF	TGTGCCAGCTCGGACAGGGTTTCAGGCAATGAGCAGTTCTTC